The 30 T cell receptor beta chains below all came from one sample that was sequenced in a study of T-cell memory formation after mild COVID-19. A single record per CDR3 protein comes from TCRdb applying MiXCR to the 5' RACE reads. The table records roughly 300,000 distinct CDR3 sequences, approximately 7.6% of them present only once. Sequencing was performed on PBMCs or a T cell subset sorted from them (not recorded which). The receptors were gathered from a man aged 18 to 30 who had mild COVID-19 (a few samples of this study predate the infection). Cell type and time point are not known.

This clonotype occurred a few times. The chain combines TRBV4-1 with TRBJ2-1; tentatively, D is TRBD2 (6 bases). Germline-derived CDR1 and CDR2 are MGHRA and YSYEKL. V shed 4 bases and J shed 8 bases, with 24 bases lying between them. The CDR3 consists of 17 residues. This CDR3 is CASSPEVGTDWVDEQFF. CDR3 DNA: TGCGCCAGCAGCCCAGAGGTCGGGACTGACTGGGTGGATGAGCAGTTCTTC.

This clonotype was seen only a few times. This chain connects TRBV4-1 to TRBJ2-1, with 7 bases that match TRBD2. Looked up from germline, CDR1 is MGHRA and CDR2 is YSYEKL. Trimming at V came to 4 bases and at J to 0 bases, leaving 6 bases not matched to a gene. This CDR3 contains 16 residues. In DNA, the CDR3 is TGCGCCAGCAGCCTGGGGGGGGATTTCTCCTACAATGAGCAGTTCTTC. Translating gives CASSLGGDFSYNEQFF.

The sample holds a few counts of this clonotype. J is TRBJ2-7 and V is TRBV7-2, with 8 bases aligning to TRBD1. CDR1 and CDR2 from the germline V gene are SGHTA and FQGNSA. Trimming took 1 base from V and 3 from J; bases not matched to a gene: 2. The CDR3 sequence is 14 residues long. Written as DNA, the CDR3 is TGTGCCAGCAGCTTAGAGGGACAGGTCTACGAGCAGTACTTC. This codes for CASSLEGQVYEQYF.

The rearrangement links TRBV7-2 to TRBJ1-6; weak D call: TRBD1 (6 bases). Germline loops: CDR1 SGHTA, CDR2 FQGNSA. V was cut by 4 bases and J by 13 bases, with 17 bases left in between. The CDR3 length is 14 residues. CDR3 sequence: CASSWDTRSGPLHF. In DNA, the CDR3 is TGTGCCAGCAGCTGGGACACCCGGTCTGGTCCCCTCCACTTT.

J is TRBJ2-5 and V is TRBV6-2 or TRBV6-3, with D unresolved. Trimming removed 0 bases at V and 5 bases at J, with 16 bases between. This CDR3 is built from 16 residues. Germline CDR1 reads MNHEY; CDR2 reads SVGEGT. The CDR3 sequence is CASSYSSRTPAETQYF. The CDR3 DNA sequence: TGTGCCAGCAGTTACTCATCGAGGACCCCTGCCGAGACCCAGTACTTC.

The J gene is TRBJ2-7, the V gene TRBV4-2; tentatively, D is TRBD2 (6 bases). V was trimmed by 4 bases and J by 1 base, leaving 17 bases between them. The CDR3 length is 16 residues. The germline gives CDR1 LGHNA, CDR2 YNFKEQ. In nucleotides, the CDR3 is TGTGCCAGCAGCCTCTCCGGGACTCAAAAATCCTACGAGCAGTACTTC. Protein sequence: CASSLSGTQKSYEQYF.

A few counts support this clonotype. This chain connects TRBV7-9 to TRBJ1-2, with D hard to call. The CDR3 consists of 12 residues. V lost 5 bases and J lost 4, with 8 bases in between. Per the germline V gene, CDR1 is SEHNR and CDR2 is FQNEAQ (reference sequence). This CDR3 is CASSPAVYGYTF. The CDR3 DNA reads as TGTGCCAGCAGCCCTGCAGTCTATGGCTACACCTTC.

The table lists this clonotype with many counts. In DNA, the CDR3 is TGTGCCAGCAGTGGGGGCCAAGAGACCCAGTACTTC. Translated: CASSGGQETQYF. The chain has TRBV28 and TRBJ2-5; D is perhaps TRBD1 or TRBD2 (5 bases each). CDR3 size: 12 residues. The germline V and J ends were trimmed by 5 bases and 1 base, with 5 bases remaining between them. The V gene's germline CDR1 is MDHEN and CDR2 SYDVKM.

This clonotype was picked up a small number of times. V gene TRBV27 combines with J gene TRBJ2-4; D gene ambiguous. The CDR3 length is 13 residues. Germline CDR1 and CDR2: MNHEY and SMNVEV (reference sequence). V shed 5 bases and J shed 11 bases, with 16 bases lying between them. The CDR3 region has the DNA TGTGCCAGCAGTATCGGTGGGTCCCTAGTTCAGTACTTC. Translated: CASSIGGSLVQYF.

This clonotype turned up a few times. The chain links TRBV19 to TRBJ1-5, with 11 nucleotides matching TRBD1. Trimming removed 7 bases from V and 9 bases from J; junction bases left unmatched: 11. Germline CDR1 reads LNHDA; CDR2 reads SQIVND (reference sequence). The CDR3 contains 15 residues. The CDR3 DNA follows: TGTGCCAGTATACCGGGACAGGGGGTACTAATGCCCCAGCATTTT. As protein: CASIPGQGVLMPQHF.

This clonotype appeared a few times. V and J are TRBV11-1 and TRBJ2-5; weak D call: TRBD2 (5 bases). Trimming took 7 bases from V and 5 from J, leaving 11 bases between them. The CDR3 extends over 12 amino acids. CDR1 is SGHAT, CDR2 FQDESV, per germline (reference sequence). CDR3 in amino acids: CASTGMEETQYF. The CDR3 DNA is TGTGCCAGCACGGGGATGGAGGAGACCCAGTACTTC.

The table lists this clonotype with a few counts. The J gene is TRBJ2-2, the V gene TRBV5-1; 9 nucleotides align to TRBD1. The germline gives CDR1 SGHRS, CDR2 YFSETQ. The trim removed 4 bases at V and 4 bases at J, leaving 8 bases unmatched. The CDR3 consists of 16 residues. Here the CDR3 DNA reads TGCGCCAGCAGCCCGGGACAGGGATTGACCACCGGGGAGCTGTTTTTT. Translating gives CASSPGQGLTTGELFF.

This clonotype was detected only a few times. The chain carries TRBV7-9 and TRBJ1-1, with D hard to call. Germline V gene sequence: CDR1 SEHNR, CDR2 FQNEAQ (reference sequence). The CDR3 totals 13 residues. V shed 1 base and J shed 8 bases, with 11 bases lying between them. The CDR3 nucleotides read TGTGCCAGCAGCTTAGAGGTCGAGGCAGAAGCTTTCTTT. It specifies CASSLEVEAEAFF.

The genes are TRBV29-1 and TRBJ1-4; D gene unclear. The germline V gene encodes CDR1 SQVTM and CDR2 ANQGSEA. The CDR3 totals 10 residues. Trimming left V 6 bases short and J 8 bases short, with 7 bases between. In nucleotides, the CDR3 is TGCAGCGTGGGCCGAGAAAAACTGTTTTTT. This codes for CSVGREKLFF.

The genes are TRBV4-3 and TRBJ2-5; D is ambiguous. Trimming left V 0 bases short and J 0 bases short, with 11 bases between. The CDR3 is made up of 16 amino acids. Germline V gives CDR1 LGHNA, CDR2 YSLEER. The CDR3 loop reads CASSQEMGIHQETQYF. The CDR3 coding sequence is TGCGCCAGCAGCCAAGAGATGGGAATCCACCAAGAGACCCAGTACTTC.

In regard to this clonotype: Being one base from a much bigger clone, this may be a read error. The V call is TRBV5-5, the J call TRBJ2-7; D is unclear. This CDR3 has 15 amino acids. Germline V gives CDR1 SGHKS, CDR2 YYEKEE (reference sequence). Trimming took off 6 bases at V and 2 bases at J, with 18 bases between the two ends. The CDR3 region is CASISAPTEAYEQYF. The CDR3 DNA is TGTGCCAGCATTTCGGCCCCCACGGAAGCCTACGAGCAGTACTTC.

The chain recombines TRBV30 with TRBJ2-1, with 9 positions matching TRBD2. V lost 0 bases to trimming and J lost 2 bases; unmatched junction nucleotides: 2. The V gene's germline CDR1 is GTSNPN and CDR2 SVGIG (reference sequence). This CDR3 contains 15 residues. CDR3 in DNA: TGTGCCTGGAGTGTTGCGGGGGGGCCCTACAATGAGCAGTTCTTC. This codes for CAWSVAGGPYNEQFF.

This clonotype was counted a few times. The chain joins TRBV27 to TRBJ2-3, with 10 nucleotides matching TRBD2. CDR1 is MNHEY and CDR2 is SMNVEV in the germline V gene (reference sequence). Trimming cost V 6 bases and J 4 bases; bases outside gene matches: 7. The CDR3 covers 15 residues. CDR3 protein: CASRGLADHPDTQYF. In DNA, the CDR3 is TGTGCCAGCAGAGGACTAGCGGACCATCCAGATACGCAGTATTTT.

Ten or more counts support this clonotype. The chain recombines TRBV5-1 with TRBJ2-1; 8 nucleotides agree with TRBD2. Germline V gene sequence: CDR1 SGHRS, CDR2 YFSETQ. Trimming at V came to 0 bases and at J to 6 bases, leaving 5 bases not matched to a gene. The CDR3 consists of 15 residues. The CDR3 nucleotides are TGCGCCAGCAGCTTGGAGGTAGCGGGGCCCAATGAGCAGTTCTTC. Its protein is CASSLEVAGPNEQFF.

This clonotype was seen a handful of times. The chain is built from TRBV4-3 and TRBJ2-7, with 9 positions matching TRBD2. With 4 bases clipped from V and 3 bases from J, the junction kept 10 bases outside the gene matches. CDR3 size: 16 residues. The germline gives CDR1 LGHNA, CDR2 YSLEER. The chain's CDR3 is CASSLQRGAYFYEQYF. CDR3 nucleotides: TGCGCCAGCAGCCTTCAGCGGGGGGCCTACTTCTACGAGCAGTACTTC.

This clonotype showed up just a few times. This chain uses TRBV20-1 with TRBJ1-1; D not certain. CDR3 length equals 13 residues. Germline V CDR1 and CDR2: DFQATT, SNEGSKA (reference sequence). V lost 5 bases to trimming and J lost 0 bases, with 10 bases between them. The CDR3 DNA sequence: TGCAGTGCTTGGAGGTATTTGAACACTGAAGCTTTCTTT. Its translation: CSAWRYLNTEAFF.

V usage is TRBV12-3 or TRBV12-4 and J usage is TRBJ1-1; the D gene is possibly TRBD1 (6 bases). This CDR3 comprises 13 residues. The V end lost 10 bases, the J end lost 4 bases, and 16 bases lay between the germline ends. Here the CDR3 reads CAIHHRAGTEAFF. The CDR3 DNA is TGTGCCATCCACCACAGGGCGGGCACTGAAGCTTTCTTT.

This clonotype was detected a few times. Written as DNA, the CDR3 is TGTGCCACCAGTGCCGCGAGGGGGGACCGAAATCAGCCCCAGCATTTT. Protein sequence: CATSAARGDRNQPQHF. The J gene is TRBJ1-5, the V gene TRBV24-1, with D maybe TRBD1 (6 bases). The CDR3 totals 16 residues. V was cut by 5 bases and J by 4 bases, with 17 bases left in between. The germline V gene has CDR1 KGHDR and CDR2 SFDVKD.

V usage is TRBV6-2 or TRBV6-3 and J usage is TRBJ2-1; 9 nucleotides line up with TRBD1. The V gene end was trimmed by 5 bases and the J gene end by 3 bases; junction bases not matched to a gene: 8. This CDR3 is 16 amino acids long. From germline, CDR1 is MNHEY and CDR2 SVGEGT. The CDR3 protein is CASSHIRDRVYNEQFF. CDR3 in DNA: TGTGCCAGCAGTCATATCCGGGACAGGGTCTACAATGAGCAGTTCTTC.

The chain couples TRBV4-3 to TRBJ2-3; TRBD2 matches at 15 bases. This CDR3 has 17 amino acids. V shed 5 bases and J 3 bases; nucleotides not matched to a gene: 6. Germline V gene sequence: CDR1 LGHNA, CDR2 YSLEER. CDR3 region: CASSSSGLAGGTDTQYF. The CDR3 DNA follows: TGCGCCAGCAGCAGTTCGGGACTAGCGGGAGGAACAGATACGCAGTATTTT.

V usage is TRBV30 and J usage is TRBJ1-6; D unclear. The germline gives CDR1 GTSNPN, CDR2 SVGIG (reference sequence). Trimming removed 4 bases from V and 0 bases from J, with 4 bases in between. The CDR3 contains 13 residues. CDR3 nucleotides: TGTGCCTGGACAAACTCCTATAATTCACCCCTCCACTTT. Translated: CAWTNSYNSPLHF.

There are a few counts of this clonotype. The genes are TRBV11-2 and TRBJ2-7, with 8 bases identical to TRBD1. V dropped 5 bases and J dropped 3; count of bases not matched to a gene: 6. Germline lookup yields CDR1 SGHAT and CDR2 FQNNGV. The length of the CDR3 is 14 residues. CDR3 in amino acids: CASSPGQGIYEQYF. CDR3 in DNA: TGTGCCAGCAGCCCTGGACAGGGTATCTACGAGCAGTACTTC.

CDR3 nucleotides: TGTGCCAGCAGCTTTATCTGGGAAGAGCAGTACTTC. Its translation is CASSFIWEEQYF. The chain carries TRBV11-2 and TRBJ2-7; no clear D gene. The CDR3 covers 12 residues. The V gene's germline CDR1 is SGHAT and CDR2 FQNNGV. V was shortened by 3 bases and J by 7 bases, with 10 bases between the two germline ends.

This chain uses TRBV9 with TRBJ1-6; TRBD1 matches at 9 bases. The CDR3 runs 17 residues. J lost 8 bases, V lost 0 bases, and 9 bases had no gene match. CDR1 and CDR2 (germline): SGDLS, YYNGEE. Here the CDR3 reads CASSVAPGQGGHSPLHF. CDR3 DNA: TGTGCCAGCAGCGTAGCCCCGGGACAGGGAGGGCATTCACCCCTCCACTTT. The full variable domain, in which reference TRBV9 and TRBJ1-6 provide the parts outside the CDR3, is DSGVTQTPKHLITATGQRVTLRCSPRSGDLSVYWYQQSLDQGLQFLIQYYNGEERAKGNILERFSAQQFPDLHSELNLSSLELGDSALYFCASSVAPGQGGHSPLHFGNGTRLTVT.

On this clonotype itself: A much larger clone is a single base away; this may be a read error. This chain joins TRBV7-2 and TRBJ2-3, with D maybe TRBD1 (7 bases). V lost 2 bases to trimming and J lost 4 bases, with 16 bases between them. The CDR3 totals 16 residues. Per germline, CDR1 SGHTA and CDR2 FQGNSA. In DNA, the CDR3 is TGTGCCAGCAGCTTACAGGGGGGAACAGGGGCAGATACGCAGTATTTT. This gives the protein CASSLQGGTGADTQYF.